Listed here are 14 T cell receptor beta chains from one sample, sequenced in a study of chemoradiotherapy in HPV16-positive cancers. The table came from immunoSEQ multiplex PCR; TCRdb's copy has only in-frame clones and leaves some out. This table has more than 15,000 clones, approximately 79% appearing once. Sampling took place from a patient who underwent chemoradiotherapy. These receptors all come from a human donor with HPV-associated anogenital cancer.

The CDR3 region is CASSDYSRGLDQPQHF. Written as DNA, the CDR3 is TGTGCCAGCAGTGATTATAGCAGGGGGCTAGATCAGCCCCAGCATTTT. This sequence joins TRBV6-1 and TRBJ1-5; TRBD1 agrees at 8 bases. The CDR3 has 16 amino acids. The trim removed 3 bases at V and 5 bases at J, leaving 9 bases unmatched. Germline assignment: CDR1 MNHNS and CDR2 SASEGT.

The CDR3 nucleotides are TGTGCCAGCAGCAAGGGGTCCCCGCAAGAGACCCAGTACTTC. It yields the protein CASSKGSPQETQYF. V and J are TRBV7-3 and TRBJ2-5, with a weak D call TRBD1 (5 bases). From germline, CDR1 is SGHTA and CDR2 FQGTGA. Trimming removed 5 bases from V and 2 bases from J, with 12 bases in between. This CDR3 spans 14 amino acids. Filled out from reference TRBV7-3 and TRBJ2-5, the complete variable domain reads GAGVSQTPSNKVTEKGKYVELRCDPISGHTALYWYRQSLGQGPEFLIYFQGTGAADDSGLPNDRFFAVRPEGSVSTLKIQRTERGDSAVYLCASSKGSPQETQYFGPGTRLLVL.

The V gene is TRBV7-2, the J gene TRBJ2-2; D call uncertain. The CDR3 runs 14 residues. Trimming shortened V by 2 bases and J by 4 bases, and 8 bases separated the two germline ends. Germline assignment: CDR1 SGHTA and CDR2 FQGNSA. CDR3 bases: TGTGCCAGCAGCTTAATGACACCCACCGGGGAGCTGTTTTTT. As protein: CASSLMTPTGELFF.

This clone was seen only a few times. Written as DNA, the CDR3 is TGTGCCAGCAGCTGGGGTAGCGGGGGGTCTGGTGAGCAGTTCTTC. Translation: CASSWGSGGSGEQFF. The chain is built from TRBV7-9 and TRBJ2-1, with 10 bases matching TRBD2. This CDR3 has 15 residues. Germline values: CDR1 SEHNR, CDR2 FQNEAQ (reference sequence). The V gene end was trimmed by 4 bases and the J gene end by 9 bases; junction bases not matched to a gene: 9.

The CDR3 loop reads CASSPREDGYTF. Here the CDR3 DNA reads TGTGCCAGCAGTCCGCGGGAGGATGGCTACACCTTC. The chain links TRBV5-6 to TRBJ1-2; D not certain. This CDR3 contains 12 residues. The V end was cut by 5 bases, the J end by 6 bases, with 11 bases between. Germline values: CDR1 SGHDT, CDR2 YYEEEE.

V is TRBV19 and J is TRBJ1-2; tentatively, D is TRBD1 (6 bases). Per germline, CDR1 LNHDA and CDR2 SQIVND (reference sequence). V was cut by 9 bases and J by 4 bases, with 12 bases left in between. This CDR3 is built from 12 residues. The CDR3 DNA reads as TGTGCCAGCTCGCTGACAGGCTATGGCTACACCTTC. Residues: CASSLTGYGYTF.

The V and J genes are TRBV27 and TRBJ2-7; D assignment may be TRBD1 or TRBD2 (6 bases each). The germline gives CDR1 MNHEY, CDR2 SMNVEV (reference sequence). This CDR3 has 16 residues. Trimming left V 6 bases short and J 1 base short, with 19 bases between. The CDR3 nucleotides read TGTGCCAGCAGAAGGGGGGACTCGAGGGGATCCTACGAGCAGTACTTC. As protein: CASRRGDSRGSYEQYF.

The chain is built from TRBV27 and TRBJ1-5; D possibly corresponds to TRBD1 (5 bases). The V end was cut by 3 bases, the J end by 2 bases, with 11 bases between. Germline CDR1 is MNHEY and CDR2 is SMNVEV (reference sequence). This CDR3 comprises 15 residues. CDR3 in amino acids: CASSFMGGGNQPQHF. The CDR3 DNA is TGTGCCAGCAGTTTTATGGGGGGTGGCAATCAGCCCCAGCATTTT.

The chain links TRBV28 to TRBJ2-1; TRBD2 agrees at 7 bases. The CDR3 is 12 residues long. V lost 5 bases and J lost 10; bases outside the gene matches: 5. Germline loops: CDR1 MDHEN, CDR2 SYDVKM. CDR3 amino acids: CASSLLASEQFF. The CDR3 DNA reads TGTGCCAGCAGTCTACTAGCGAGCGAGCAGTTCTTC.

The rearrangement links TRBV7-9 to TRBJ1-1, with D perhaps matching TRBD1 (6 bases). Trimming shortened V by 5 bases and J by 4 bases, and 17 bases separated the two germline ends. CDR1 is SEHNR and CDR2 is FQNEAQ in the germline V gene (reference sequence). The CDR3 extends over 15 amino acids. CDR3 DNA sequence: TGTGCCAGCAGCGAAAAGGGGGGGTGGGTCACTGAAGCTTTCTTT. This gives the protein CASSEKGGWVTEAFF. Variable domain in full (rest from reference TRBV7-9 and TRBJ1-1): DTGVSQNPRHKITKRGQNVTFRCDPISEHNRLYWYRQTLGQGPEFLTYFQNEAQLEKSRLLSDRFSAERPKGSFSTLEIQRTEQGDSAMYLCASSEKGGWVTEAFFGQGTRLTVV.

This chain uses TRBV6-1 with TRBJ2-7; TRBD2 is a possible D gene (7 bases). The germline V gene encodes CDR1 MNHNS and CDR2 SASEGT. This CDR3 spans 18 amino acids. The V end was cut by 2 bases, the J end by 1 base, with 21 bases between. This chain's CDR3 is CASSEFRGGFTLSYEQYF. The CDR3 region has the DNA TGTGCCAGCAGTGAATTCAGGGGAGGGTTCACCCTTTCCTACGAGCAGTACTTC.

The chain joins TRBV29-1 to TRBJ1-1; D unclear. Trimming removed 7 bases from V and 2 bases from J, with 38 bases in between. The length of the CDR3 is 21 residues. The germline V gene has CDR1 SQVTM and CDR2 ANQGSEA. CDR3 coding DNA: TGCAGCGCCGACCTTCGCCCCCGACTTCTCCCGACCGAGGGTTTAAACACTGAAGCTTTCTTT. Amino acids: CSADLRPRLLPTEGLNTEAFF.

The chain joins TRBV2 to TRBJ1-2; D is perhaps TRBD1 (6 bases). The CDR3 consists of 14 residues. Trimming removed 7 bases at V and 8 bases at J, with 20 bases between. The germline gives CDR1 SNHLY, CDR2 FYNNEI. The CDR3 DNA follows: TGTGCCAGCAAGTTTCACAGGGATTCGCACGGCTACACCTTC. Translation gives CASKFHRDSHGYTF.

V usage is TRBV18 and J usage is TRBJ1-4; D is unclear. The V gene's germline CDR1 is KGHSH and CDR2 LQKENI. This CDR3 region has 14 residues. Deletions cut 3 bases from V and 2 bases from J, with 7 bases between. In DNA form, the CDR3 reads TGTGCCAGCTCACCGGTTAGGACTAATGAAAAACTGTTTTTT. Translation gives CASSPVRTNEKLFF.